This is a list of T cell receptor beta chains from one sample in a study of control samples from healthy donors and cancer patients. The protocol was immunoSEQ multiplex PCR, while the TCRdb copy is restricted to in-frame clones and leaves out a portion. The sample holds about 84,000 clones, around 92% seen once. The sequencing input was blood. Receptor source: a man aged 50-59 years in good health. Each CDR3 is given with its conserved first and last residue. D genes are given only for firm matches.

TRBV29-1 | TRBD2 | 16 | CSVPKVAGGSGDTQYF
TRBV9 | TRBD2 | 16 | CASSVERTRGLNEQFF
TRBV7-2 | . | 15 | CASSLSQTRTGELFF
TRBV5-1 | . | 13 | CASSLGGPYEQYF
TRBV21-1 | . | 13 | CASSKWDTGELFF
TRBV5-5 | TRBD1 | 15 | CASSFSIQGTYEQYF
TRBV5-1 | TRBD1 | 15 | CASKSTVGQGYEQYF
TRBV27 | . | 13 | CASSPPLAGELFF
TRBV19 | . | 12 | CASSIRGQPQHF
TRBV5-1 | TRBD2 | 15 | CASTPGLAGDNEQFF
TRBV4-1 | TRBD1 | 13 | CASSQDLGTGEYF
TRBV14 | . | 15 | CASSQQRGGRNEQFF
TRBV5-3 | TRBD2 | 12 | CARSGLAGVQYF
TRBV29-1 | . | 12 | CSVGPAEYEQYF
TRBV6-6 | . | 15 | CASSPRREGFYGYTF
TRBV25-1 | . | 14 | CASSDDTLNTEAFF
TRBV11-3 | . | 12 | CASSLGGDTQYF
TRBV24-1 | . | 15 | CATSDGRRTPNTIYF
TRBV6-5 | . | 13 | CASKAGRNQPQHF
TRBV5-1 | . | 14 | CASSSATGANVLTF
TRBV27 | . | 16 | CASSLYADTMNTEAFF
TRBV7-8 | . | 13 | CATRGKPQETQYF
TRBV27 | . | 13 | CASREWTKAEAFF
TRBV5-1 | . | 15 | CASSLTGGSYNEQFF
TRBV19 | . | 13 | CASSTQGGQTQYF
TRBV4-3 | . | 15 | CASSPPRVEFYGYTF
TRBV18 | TRBD1 | 13 | CASSPDRGDEQFF
TRBV12-5 | . | 14 | CASGLETGPYEQYF
TRBV24-1 | . | 14 | CATSDRAHTGELFF
TRBV6-5 | . | 13 | CASSYSRGTEAFF
TRBV5-1 | TRBD1 | 15 | CASSLDGQGFYGYTF
TRBV2 | . | 15 | CAAWDQSWGTDTQYF
TRBV7-2 | . | 16 | CASSLDGETQSVTQHF
TRBV7-8 | . | 13 | CASSPRDSTEAFF
TRBV15 | . | 14 | CATSRTTEFSAQYF
TRBV4-1 | . | 17 | CASSQVESRTGASGYTF
TRBV6-5 | . | 13 | CASSYTPVYGYTF
TRBV14 | . | 13 | CASSQLRAHEQYF
TRBV27 | . | 14 | CASSFRQGKNEQYF
TRBV5-6 | TRBD1 | 16 | CASSWGHSGGITEAFF
TRBV14 | . | 12 | CASSQVGNTIYF
TRBV7-2 | . | 15 | CASSLGGAEVFGYTF
TRBV6-2/TRBV6-3 | . | 17 | CASSSQLPTGVNSPLHF
TRBV19 | . | 15 | CASSLEGVSADTQYF
TRBV19 | . | 14 | CASSIDRYNQPQHF
TRBV21-1 | . | 15 | CASSTRTGPRSPLHF
TRBV7-2 | . | 15 | CASSLGGWGSTEAFF
TRBV15 | TRBD1 | 16 | CATRGQGAHSGNTIYF
TRBV2 | . | 14 | CASSEGQNTDTQYF
TRBV21-1 | . | 18 | CASSKTPTGPFSYNEQFF
TRBV5-1 | . | 13 | CASSLESSSPLHF
TRBV7-2 | TRBD2 | 15 | CASSSTSGAGDEQFF
TRBV5-1 | TRBD1 | 19 | CASSRSGGWDRDSNTEAFF
TRBV7-2 | TRBD1 | 15 | CASSQFPGQGETQYF
TRBV5-1 | . | 12 | CASKKSNTEAFF